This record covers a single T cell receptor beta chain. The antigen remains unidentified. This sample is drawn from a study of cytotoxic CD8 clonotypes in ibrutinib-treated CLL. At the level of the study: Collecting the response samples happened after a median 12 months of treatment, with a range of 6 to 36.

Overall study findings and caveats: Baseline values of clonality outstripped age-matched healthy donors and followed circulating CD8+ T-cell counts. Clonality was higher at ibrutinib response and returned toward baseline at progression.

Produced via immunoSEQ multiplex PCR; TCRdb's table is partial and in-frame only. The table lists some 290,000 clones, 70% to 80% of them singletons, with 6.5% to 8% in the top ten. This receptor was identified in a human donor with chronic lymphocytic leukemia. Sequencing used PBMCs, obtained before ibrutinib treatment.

CDR3: CASSFPISGNSYYGYTF. CDR3 coding DNA: TGTGCCAGCAGCTTTCCGATCTCTGGGAACAGCTACTATGGCTACACCTTC. The chain uses TRBV7-9 and TRBJ1-2; D gene ambiguous. This CDR3 region has 17 residues. V shed 3 bases and J shed 3 bases, with 20 bases lying between them. CDR1 SEHNR and CDR2 FQNEAQ come from the germline V gene (reference sequence).